Sequencing of this T cell receptor beta chain was carried out in a study of blood T cell repertoires in COVID-19. Study at large: Both acute and convalescent COVID-19 samples were obtained from the United States, Italy and Spain. In each case, the material was cDNA or gDNA derived from T cells, B-cell-depleted T cells, or PBMCs.

The authors' processing: Reference gene primer amplification gave nucleated cell count estimates. Profiling relied on immunoSEQ multiplex PCR, and the TCRdb table lists in-frame clones only, not all of them. The DNA was the basis for D and trimming; V, J and clone size are from that table. The data contain about 160,000 clones, about nine tenths of them seen just once; the ten biggest clones take up roughly 2%. Input material: peripheral blood. The sequence was collected from a man aged 18-30 years with acute or convalescent COVID-19.

Here the CDR3 reads CASRTGTPPVGNTGELFF. Written as DNA, the CDR3 is TGTGCCAGCAGAACCGGGACACCTCCCGTTGGGAACACCGGGGAGCTGTTTTTT. The genes are TRBV11-2 and TRBJ2-2; possible D gene TRBD1, 6 bases. V was pared by 6 bases and J by 1 base, with 21 bases between. Germline V lookup: CDR1 SGHAT, CDR2 FQNNGV. This CDR3 comprises 18 residues.